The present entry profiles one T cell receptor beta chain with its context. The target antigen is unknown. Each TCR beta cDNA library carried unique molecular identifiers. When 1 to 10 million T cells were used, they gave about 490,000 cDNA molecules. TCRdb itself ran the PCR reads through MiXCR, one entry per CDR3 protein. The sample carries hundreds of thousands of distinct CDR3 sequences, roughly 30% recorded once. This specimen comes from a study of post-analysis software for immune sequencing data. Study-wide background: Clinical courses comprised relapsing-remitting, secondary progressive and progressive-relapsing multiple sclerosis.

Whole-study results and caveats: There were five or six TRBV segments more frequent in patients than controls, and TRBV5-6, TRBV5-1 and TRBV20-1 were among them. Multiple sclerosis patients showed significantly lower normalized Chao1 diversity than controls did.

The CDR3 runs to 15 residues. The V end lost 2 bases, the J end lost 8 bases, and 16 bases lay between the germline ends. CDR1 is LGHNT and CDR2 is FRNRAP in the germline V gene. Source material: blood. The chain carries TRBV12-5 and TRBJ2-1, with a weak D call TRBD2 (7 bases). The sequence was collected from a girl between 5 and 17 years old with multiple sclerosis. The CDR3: CASGLSGGQFHEQFF. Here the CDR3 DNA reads TGTGCTAGTGGTTTGTCGGGGGGCCAGTTCCATGAGCAGTTCTTC.